What follows describes a single T cell receptor (beta chain). Its antigen is still unknown. One junction end disagrees with the germline gene, perhaps due to a read error. This entry is derived from a study of cytomegalovirus exposure and HLA in healthy donors. Across the study: An early data release held 70 million to 90 million unique TCRs from HLA-typed donors. Overall study results and limits: Most TCR sequences proved rare, with some public TCRs found in many donors. An analysis that was carried out later associated 16,951 TCR beta sequences with HLA alleles at 0.05 false discovery rate. In a later analysis, HLA-associated TCR beta chains were more clonally expanded than equally common others.

The PCR made use of 60 Vbeta and 13 Jbeta primers. The assay was immunoSEQ multiplex PCR, and TCRdb's table has in-frame clones only and misses some. This table holds 150,000 to 200,000 clones, 60% to 80% found once. Germline V CDR1 and CDR2: SGHVS, FQNEAQ. The CDR3 loop spans 16 amino acids. The rearrangement uses TRBV7-8 and TRBJ2-2; weak D call: TRBD2 (7 bases). The receptor was isolated from a man aged 45-60 years in good health and CMV-seropositive. Sequenced material: PBMCs. The CDR3 nucleotides are TGTGCCAGCAGCTTAGGGGGAGGGGGTAGCACCGGGAAGCTGTTTTTT. Translating it yields CASSLGGGGSTGKLFF.